Detailed here is one TCR beta chain. Its antigen remains unknown. These data originate in a study of cytomegalovirus exposure and HLA in healthy donors. General study points: CMV serostatus alone was available as immune exposure information. Apparent HLA restriction characterized most CMV-associated TCR beta chains in a later analysis.

The PCR contained 60 Vbeta and 13 Jbeta primers. Profiled with immunoSEQ multiplex PCR; TCRdb holds only in-frame clones, not every one. The sample consists of under 200,000 clones, roughly two thirds of them appearing once. Material: PBMCs. This receptor was obtained from a woman between 40 and 55 years old in good health and CMV-seropositive.

The CDR3 DNA follows: TGTGCCAGCAGCGCCCCCGGACCGGGACTAGCGGGAGTCAGTGGTTACAATGAGCAGTTCTTC. It translates to CASSAPGPGLAGVSGYNEQFF. The V gene is TRBV9, the J gene TRBJ2-1, with 14 positions matching TRBD2. The J segment lost 4 bases and the V segment lost 3 bases, leaving 18 bases of the junction unmatched. From germline, CDR1 is SGDLS and CDR2 YYNGEE. The length of the CDR3 is 21 residues.